These 14 T cell receptor beta chains came from one sample sequenced in a study of T cell responses to AZD1222 COVID-19 vaccine. This table comes from immunoSEQ multiplex PCR, and its TCRdb copy is limited to in-frame clones, with some not included. Altogether 95,000 to 150,000 clones are present, 80% to 90% being singletons, with the ten largest covering 9.4%. This sample comprised peripheral blood, obtained on day 0 of AZD1222 vaccination. The receptors derive from an adult in good health.

This chain links TRBV29-1 with TRBJ2-7; D is ambiguous. Germline V lookup: CDR1 SQVTM, CDR2 ANQGSEA. This CDR3 contains 13 residues. Trimming removed 2 bases from V and 0 bases from J, with 8 bases in between. Written as DNA, the CDR3 is TGCAGCGTTGAACCCGACTCCTCCTACGAGCAGTACTTC. Protein sequence: CSVEPDSSYEQYF.

This chain connects TRBV19 to TRBJ1-4; no firm D call. This CDR3 has 13 amino acids. V lost 9 bases and J 3 bases, leaving 11 bases between the germline ends. CDR1 is LNHDA, CDR2 SQIVND, per germline (reference sequence). CDR3 in amino acids: CASALSANEKLFF. In DNA, the CDR3 is TGTGCCAGCGCACTCTCCGCTAATGAAAAACTGTTTTTT. Using reference TRBV19 and TRBJ1-4 for the parts outside the CDR3, the full variable domain is DGGITQSPKYLFRKEGQNVTLSCEQNLNHDAMYWYRQDPGQGLRLIYYSQIVNDFQKGDIAEGYSVSREKKESFPLTVTSAQKNPTAFYLCASALSANEKLFFGSGTQLSVL.

The J gene is TRBJ2-2, the V gene TRBV2; 9 bases match TRBD2. With 7 bases clipped from V and 5 bases from J, the junction kept 11 bases outside the gene matches. Germline V gene lookup returns CDR1 SNHLY and CDR2 FYNNEI. This CDR3 comprises 16 residues. In nucleotides, the CDR3 is TGTGCCAGCACGGGCGGGAGGGCCGTGGGAACCGGGGAGCTGTTTTTT. Amino acid sequence: CASTGGRAVGTGELFF.

This clone was counted only a few times. The gene calls are TRBV18 and TRBJ1-3; tentatively, D is TRBD1 (5 bases). V dropped 0 bases and J dropped 2 bases, with 11 bases sitting between them. Germline V gene lookup returns CDR1 KGHSH and CDR2 LQKENI. The CDR3 runs 16 residues. The CDR3 reads CASSPPARATGNTIYF. The CDR3 region has the DNA TGTGCCAGCTCACCACCGGCCAGGGCCACTGGAAACACCATATATTTT.

This clone was detected once. The J gene is TRBJ1-3, the V gene TRBV30; tentative D call: TRBD1 (6 bases). V lost 4 bases and J 3 bases, leaving 16 bases between the germline ends. Germline CDR1 and CDR2: GTSNPN and SVGIG (reference sequence). CDR3 length: 15 residues. The CDR3 DNA reads as TGTGCCTGGACCGACCGCGGGGGCGGTGGAAACACCATATATTTT. It is translated as CAWTDRGGGGNTIYF.

Remarks on this clone: Relative to the germline gene, one junction end is altered; a read error may explain this. This sequence joins TRBV7-7 and TRBJ2-2; D might be TRBD2 (6 bases). Germline CDR1 is SSHAT and CDR2 is FNYEAQ (reference sequence). The CDR3 has 16 amino acids. The CDR3 loop reads CASSLYAGTGAGELFF. The CDR3 bases are TGTGCTAGCAGCTTATACGCAGGGACGGGGGCCGGGGAGCTGTTTTTT.

J is TRBJ2-3 and V is TRBV5-1; D uncertain. The CDR3 loop spans 14 amino acids. Germline-derived CDR1 and CDR2 are SGHRS and YFSETQ. The V and J ends lost 4 bases and 3 bases respectively, with 12 bases between them. This CDR3 is CASSPRPSTDTQYF. The CDR3, as DNA: TGCGCCAGCAGCCCCCGACCATCGACAGATACGCAGTATTTT.

The chain carries TRBV4-3 and TRBJ2-1, with D perhaps TRBD2 (6 bases). This CDR3 comprises 15 residues. V was trimmed by 6 bases and J by 0 bases, leaving 12 bases between them. Germline CDR1 is LGHNA and CDR2 is YSLEER. CDR3 coding DNA: TGCGCCAGCAGGCCTAGCGAGAGCTCCTACAATGAGCAGTTCTTC. Amino acids: CASRPSESSYNEQFF.

V gene TRBV7-9 combines with J gene TRBJ2-1; a possible D gene is TRBD2 (6 bases). The CDR3 runs to 15 residues. Trimming shortened V by 5 bases and J by 2 bases, and 13 bases separated the two germline ends. Germline-derived CDR1 and CDR2 are SEHNR and FQNEAQ (reference sequence). CDR3 DNA: TGTGCCAGCAGCCCCGGGACTTTCACCTACAATGAGCAGTTCTTC. It yields the protein CASSPGTFTYNEQFF.

This chain joins TRBV19 and TRBJ1-1; possibly TRBD1 for D (6 bases). Per germline, CDR1 LNHDA and CDR2 SQIVND (reference sequence). The CDR3 has 14 residues. Trimming cost V 3 bases and J 4 bases, with 12 bases left between them. The chain's CDR3 is CASSMAGAATEAFF. The CDR3 nucleotides are TGTGCCAGTAGTATGGCAGGGGCGGCCACTGAAGCTTTCTTT.

The chain employs TRBV5-1 and TRBJ2-1; 7 nucleotides align to TRBD2. CDR3 length equals 14 residues. V lost 6 bases to trimming and J lost 5 bases; unmatched junction nucleotides: 8. The germline CDR1 and CDR2 sequences are SGHRS and YFSETQ. CDR3 DNA: TGCGCCAGCATACGGCGGGGGATACACAATGAGCAGTTCTTC. Translating it yields CASIRRGIHNEQFF.

This chain uses TRBV11-2 with TRBJ2-1; 10 bases match TRBD2. The V segment lost 3 bases and the J segment 8 bases; nucleotides outside the gene matches: 7. The CDR3 contains 15 residues. The germline CDR1 and CDR2 sequences are SGHAT and FQNNGV. CDR3 DNA sequence: TGTGCCAGCAGCTTTACTAGCGGGACGCAAGATGAGCAGTTCTTC. As protein: CASSFTSGTQDEQFF. The full variable domain, rest sourced from reference TRBV11-2 and TRBJ2-1, is EAGVAQSPRYKIIEKRQSVAFWCNPISGHATLYWYQQILGQGPKLLIQFQNNGVVDDSQLPKDRFSAERLKGVDSTLKIQPAKLEDSAVYLCASSFTSGTQDEQFFGPGTRLTVL.

This clone was detected once. The V and J genes are TRBV2 and TRBJ2-2; D possibly uses TRBD1 or TRBD2 (5 bases each). Germline assignment: CDR1 SNHLY and CDR2 FYNNEI. CDR3 size: 14 residues. V lost 9 bases and J 0 bases, leaving 11 bases between the germline ends. The CDR3 region is CARSGPSNTGELFF. The DNA for the CDR3 is TGTGCCAGATCGGGACCGTCGAACACCGGGGAGCTGTTTTTT.

This clone showed up just a few times. The CDR3 nucleotides are TGTGCCAGCAGTTTAGACAGGGATAACTATGGCTACACCTTC. This codes for CASSLDRDNYGYTF. The rearrangement joins TRBV6-9 to TRBJ1-2; 7 bases line up with TRBD1. The trim removed 4 bases at V and 1 base at J, leaving 3 bases unmatched. Germline V lookup: CDR1 MNHGY, CDR2 SVAAGI. The CDR3 runs 14 residues.